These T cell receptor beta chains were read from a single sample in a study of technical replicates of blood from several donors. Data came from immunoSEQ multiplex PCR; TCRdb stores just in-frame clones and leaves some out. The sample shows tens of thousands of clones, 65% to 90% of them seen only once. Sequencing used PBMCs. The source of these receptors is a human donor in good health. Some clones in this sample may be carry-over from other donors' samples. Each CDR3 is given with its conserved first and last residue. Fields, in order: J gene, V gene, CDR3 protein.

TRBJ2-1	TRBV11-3	CASSPRGISNNEQFF
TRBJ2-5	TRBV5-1	CASSLAGTGEETQYF
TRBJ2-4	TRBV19	CASSSTGEVNIQYF
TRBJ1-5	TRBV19	CASNPPDRVSNQPQHF
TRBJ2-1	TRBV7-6	CASSNYGAGSNEQFF
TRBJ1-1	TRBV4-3	CASSQDLRGGTEAFF
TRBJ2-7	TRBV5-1	CASSLNPDNYEQYF
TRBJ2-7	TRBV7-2	CASSELPDGEQYF
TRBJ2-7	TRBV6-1	CASSEMRAIGSYEQYF
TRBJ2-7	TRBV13	CASSTTDSTYEQYF
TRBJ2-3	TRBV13	CASSLGLGTSGDTQYF
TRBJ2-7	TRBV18	CASSHGSGTGAYEQYF
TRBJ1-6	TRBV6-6	CAVQNGNSPLHF
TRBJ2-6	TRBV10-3	CAISQQGALGANVLTF
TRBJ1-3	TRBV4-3	CASSQDRGSGNTIYF
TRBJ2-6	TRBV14	CASSPYRAPGANVLTF
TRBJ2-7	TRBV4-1	CASSYTLPNEQYF
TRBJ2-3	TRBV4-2	CASSPPRGGTDTQYF
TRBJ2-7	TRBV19	CASSIGPFSSYEQYF
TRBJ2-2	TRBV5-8	CASSPYSGLNTGELFF
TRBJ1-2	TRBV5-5	CASSLVGGANYGYTF
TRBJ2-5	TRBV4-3	CASSPGGGQETQYF
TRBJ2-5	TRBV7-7	CASSETGTSRGETQYF
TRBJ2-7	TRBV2	CASSERLAGPYEQYF
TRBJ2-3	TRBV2	CASSELPGVPDTQYF
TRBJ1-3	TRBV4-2	CASSQLDRSGNTIYF
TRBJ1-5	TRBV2	CASSVIGRTNQPQHF
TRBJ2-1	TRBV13	CASSLTSGGISYNEQFF
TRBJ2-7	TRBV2	CASSGLRAGEQYF
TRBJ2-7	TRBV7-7	CASSLEAGGSYEQYF
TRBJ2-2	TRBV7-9	CASSSQTGVLGELFF
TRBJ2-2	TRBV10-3	CAISEREGTGELFF
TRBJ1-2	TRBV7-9	CASSSGLANYGYTF
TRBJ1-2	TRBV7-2	CASSLQPGQGFYGYTF
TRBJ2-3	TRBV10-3	CAIRRSGTATDTQYF
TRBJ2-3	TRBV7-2	CASSLASSGHTQYF
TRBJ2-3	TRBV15	CATSRRVSGQGTDTQYF
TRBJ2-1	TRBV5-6	CASSLFPRSDNEQFF
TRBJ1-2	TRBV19	CASSIAGTSYGYTF
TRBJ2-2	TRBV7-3	CASEAEGQDGELFF
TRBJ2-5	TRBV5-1	CASSPVGGQETQYF
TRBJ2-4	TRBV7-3	CASSPGAGWGNIQYF
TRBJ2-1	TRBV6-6	CASSSERGSYNEQFF
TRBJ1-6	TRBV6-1	CASAQTGNNSPLHF
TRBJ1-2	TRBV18	CASSPSDRGPSGGYTF
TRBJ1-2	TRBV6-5	CASRMAGGFDGYTF
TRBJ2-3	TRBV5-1	CASSLGGGLSTDTQYF
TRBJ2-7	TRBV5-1	CASSWGLAGESYEQYF
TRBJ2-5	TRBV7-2	CASSYNAASLVRETQYF
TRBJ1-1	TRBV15	CATSRGANTEAFF
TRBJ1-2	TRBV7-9	CASSLGGQGANYGYTF
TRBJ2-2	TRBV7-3	CASSPPAGGNTGELFF
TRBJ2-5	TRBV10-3	CASSGTSGITWETQYF
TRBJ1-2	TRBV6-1	CASIRELTNYGYTF
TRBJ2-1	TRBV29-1	CSVEDRRESSYNEQFF
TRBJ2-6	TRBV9	CASSPDARAGANVLTF
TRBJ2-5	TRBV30	CAWNRDYQETQYF